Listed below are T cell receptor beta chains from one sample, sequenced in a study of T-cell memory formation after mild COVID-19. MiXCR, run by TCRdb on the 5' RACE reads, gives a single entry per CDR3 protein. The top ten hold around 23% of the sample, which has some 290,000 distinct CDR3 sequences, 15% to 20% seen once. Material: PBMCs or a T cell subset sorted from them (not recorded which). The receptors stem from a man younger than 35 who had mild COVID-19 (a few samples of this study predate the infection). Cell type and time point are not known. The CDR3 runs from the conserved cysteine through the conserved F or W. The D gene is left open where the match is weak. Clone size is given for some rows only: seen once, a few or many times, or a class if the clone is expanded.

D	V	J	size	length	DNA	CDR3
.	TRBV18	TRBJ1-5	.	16	TGTGCCAGCTCACCACGGGACGGGAATAGCAATCAGCCCCAGCATTTT	CASSPRDGNSNQPQHF
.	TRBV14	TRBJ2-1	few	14	TGTGCCAGCAGCCACCAGACAGTTTACAATGAGCAGTTCTTC	CASSHQTVYNEQFF
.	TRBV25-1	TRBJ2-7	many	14	TGTGCCAGCAGTGAATCGGATTGGCGTTACGAGCAGTACTTC	CASSESDWRYEQYF
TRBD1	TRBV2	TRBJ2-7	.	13	TGTGCCAGCAGTTTTGACAGGGCCAACGAGCAGTACTTC	CASSFDRANEQYF
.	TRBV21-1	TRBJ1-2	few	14	TGTGCCAGCAGCAGGCTAGGGGACCTCTATGGCTACACCTTC	CASSRLGDLYGYTF
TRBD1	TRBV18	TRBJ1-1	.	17	TGTGCCAGCTCACGGAGACAGGGGTTGGCCATGAACACTGAAGCTTTCTTT	CASSRRQGLAMNTEAFF
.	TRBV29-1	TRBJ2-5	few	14	TGCAGCGTTGAGTCCCCGTGGGCCCAAGAGACCCAGTACTTC	CSVESPWAQETQYF
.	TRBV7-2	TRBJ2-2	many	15	TGTGCCAGCAGCTTAGGGCCATACGGCACCGGGGAGCTGTTTTTT	CASSLGPYGTGELFF
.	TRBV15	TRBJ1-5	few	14	TGTGCCACCAGCAGAGCAGGGGGCAATCAGCCCCAGCATTTT	CATSRAGGNQPQHF
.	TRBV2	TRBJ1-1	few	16	TGTGCCAGCAGTGGTCCACCGGGACATCTGAACACTGAAGCTTTCTTT	CASSGPPGHLNTEAFF
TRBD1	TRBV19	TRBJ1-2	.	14	TGTGCCAGCCAGGACAGGGCTTACCACTATGGCTACACCTTC	CASQDRAYHYGYTF
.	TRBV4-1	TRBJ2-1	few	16	TGCGCCAGCAGCCAAGCGTGGGAGGGGGGGTACAATGAGCAGTTCTTC	CASSQAWEGGYNEQFF
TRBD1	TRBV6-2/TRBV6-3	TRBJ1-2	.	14	TGTGCCAGCGTGCGGGACAGGGAATACTATGGCTACACCTTC	CASVRDREYYGYTF
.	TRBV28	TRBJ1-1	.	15	TGTGCCAGCAGTTTCGGAATTGGGGGGAACACTGAAGCTTTCTTT	CASSFGIGGNTEAFF